The source of this TCR beta chain is a study of cytomegalovirus exposure and HLA in healthy donors. The data were produced by immunoSEQ multiplex PCR, yet TCRdb's version contains in-frame clones alone and is incomplete. This sample has more than 120,000 clones, with 80% to 90% found just once. Trimming stripped 2 bases from V and 9 bases from J, with 20 bases between. The CDR3 has 15 residues. CDR1 is MGHRA and CDR2 is YSYEKL in the germline V gene. The donors were part of the validation cohort, which consisted of under 150 subjects and was separate from the first cohort of about 670 subjects. The receptor was derived from a man between 18 and 35 years old in good health and CMV-seropositive. This rearrangement joins TRBV4-1 to TRBJ2-7, with D perhaps TRBD1 (6 bases). Sample: PBMCs. The chain's CDR3 is CASSQLTGPRSGQYF. In nucleotides, the CDR3 is TGCGCCAGCAGCCAACTAACAGGGCCCCGTTCCGGGCAGTACTTC.